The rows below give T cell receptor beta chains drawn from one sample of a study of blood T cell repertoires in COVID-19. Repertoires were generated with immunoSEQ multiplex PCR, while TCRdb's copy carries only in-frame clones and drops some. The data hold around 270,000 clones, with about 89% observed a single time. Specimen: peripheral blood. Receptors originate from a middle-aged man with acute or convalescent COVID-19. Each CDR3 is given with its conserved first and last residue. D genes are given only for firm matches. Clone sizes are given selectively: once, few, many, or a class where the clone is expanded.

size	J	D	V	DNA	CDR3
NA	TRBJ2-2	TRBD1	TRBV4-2	TGTGCCAGCAGTTCTCGGACAGGGGAAAGCACCGGGGAGCTGTTTTTT	CASSSRTGESTGELFF
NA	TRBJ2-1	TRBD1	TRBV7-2	TGTGCCAGCGGGACCAGACAGGGAAGTATCAATGAGCAGTTCTTC	CASGTRQGSINEQFF
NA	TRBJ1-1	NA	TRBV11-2	TGTGCCAGTAGGCGTTCCGGCCTACAGGGAATGAACACTGAAGCTTTCTTT	CASRRSGLQGMNTEAFF
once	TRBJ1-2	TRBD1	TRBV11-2	TGTGCCAGCAGCTTGACAGGGATCGGTGGCTACACCTTC	CASSLTGIGGYTF
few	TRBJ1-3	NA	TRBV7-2	TGTGCCAGCAGCTTATTTATTTTTTCTGGAAACACCATATATTTT	CASSLFIFSGNTIYF
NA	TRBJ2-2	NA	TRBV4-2	TGTGCCAGCACCCCAAGAATGAGGGTTGACACCGGGGAGCTGTTTTTT	CASTPRMRVDTGELFF
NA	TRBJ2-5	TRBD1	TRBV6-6	TGTGCCAGCAGTTACTCGACAGGGGAGGAGACCCAGTACTTC	CASSYSTGEETQYF
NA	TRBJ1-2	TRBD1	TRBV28	TGTGCCAGCAGTCCACAGGGGTGGACAGAACGGGGCTACACCTTC	CASSPQGWTERGYTF
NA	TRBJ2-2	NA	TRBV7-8	TGTGCCAGCAGCTTAGCGGTGTACAAAGGCAGGGTGGGCGGGGAGCTGTTTTTT	CASSLAVYKGRVGGELFF
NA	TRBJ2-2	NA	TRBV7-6	TGTGCCAGCAGCTCCCAGGGAATGAACACCGGGGAGCTGTTTTTT	CASSSQGMNTGELFF
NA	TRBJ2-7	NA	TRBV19	TGTGCCAGTAGTATAATGGCTAGTGTCTTGAACGAGCAGTACTTC	CASSIMASVLNEQYF
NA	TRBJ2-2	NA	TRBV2	TGTGCCAGCAGTGAGATCAGGGGCGAGGGGGAGCTGTTTTTT	CASSEIRGEGELFF
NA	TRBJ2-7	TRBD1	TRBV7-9	TGTGCCAGCAGCCCCGGGACAGCATACTCCTACGAGCAGTACTTC	CASSPGTAYSYEQYF
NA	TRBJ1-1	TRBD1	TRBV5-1	TGCGCCAGCAGCTTACCAGGGGGTTATGAAGCTTTCTTT	CASSLPGGYEAFF
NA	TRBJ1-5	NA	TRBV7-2	TGTGCCAGCAGCCAGGACTTGGGTAGCAATCAGCCCCAGCATTTT	CASSQDLGSNQPQHF
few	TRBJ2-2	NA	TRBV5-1	TGCGCCAGCAGCCAGAACACCGGGGAGCTGTTTTTT	CASSQNTGELFF
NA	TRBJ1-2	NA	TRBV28	TGTGCCAGCAGTTTACCCCTCCTCGGGGGCTACACCTTC	CASSLPLLGGYTF
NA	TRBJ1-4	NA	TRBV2	TGTGCCAGCAGTGAGCCTATTACGGGACTGTTTTTT	CASSEPITGLFF
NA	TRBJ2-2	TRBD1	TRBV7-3	TGTGCCAGCAGCTTAGTAGGGGGCGATAGCACCGGGGAGCTGTTTTTT	CASSLVGGDSTGELFF
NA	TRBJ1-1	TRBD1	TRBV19	TGTGCCAGTAGTGTGGACAGGACTGAAGCTTTCTTT	CASSVDRTEAFF
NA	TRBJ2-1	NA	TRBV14	TGTGCCAGCAGCCAAGATCGGAGCTCCTACAATGAGCAGTTCTTC	CASSQDRSSYNEQFF
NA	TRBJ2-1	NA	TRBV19	TGTGCCAGTAGTATAGGACACCTCGAGCAGTTCTTC	CASSIGHLEQFF
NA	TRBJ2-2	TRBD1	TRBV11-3	TGTGCCAGCAGCTTAGGGGACAGGGTGACCGGGGAGCTGTTTTTT	CASSLGDRVTGELFF
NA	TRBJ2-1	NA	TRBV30	TGTGCCTGGAGTAGGGGATTCTCCTACAATGAGCAGTTCTTC	CAWSRGFSYNEQFF
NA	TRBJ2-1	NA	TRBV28	TGTGCCAGCACCCAAGGGGGTTCAGGGTACAATGAGCAGTTCTTC	CASTQGGSGYNEQFF
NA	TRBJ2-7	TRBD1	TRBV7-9	TGTGCCAGCAGTAGCCGGGACAGGGGCCCCTACGAGCAGTACTTC	CASSSRDRGPYEQYF
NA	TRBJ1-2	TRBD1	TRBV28	TGTGCCAGCAGTTATCCGGGACAGCTCTCGGGCTACACCTTC	CASSYPGQLSGYTF
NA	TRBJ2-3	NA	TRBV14	TGTGCCAGCAGCCACAGACAGCTCACAGATACGCAGTATTTT	CASSHRQLTDTQYF
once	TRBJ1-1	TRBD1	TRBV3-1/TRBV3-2	TGTGCCAGCAGCCAAGTGGACAGGCCTAACACTGAAGCTTTCTTT	CASSQVDRPNTEAFF
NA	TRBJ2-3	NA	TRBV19	TGTGCCAGTAACCCGCGGGCAGGGGTCAGCACAGATACGCAGTATTTT	CASNPRAGVSTDTQYF
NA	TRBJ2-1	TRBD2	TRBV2	TGTGCCAGCAGTGAAGCGGGTCCGAGCGGGGAATACAATGAGCAGTTCTTC	CASSEAGPSGEYNEQFF
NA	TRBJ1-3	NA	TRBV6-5	TGTGCCAGCAGGGGCACATTCTCTGGAAACACCATATATTTT	CASRGTFSGNTIYF
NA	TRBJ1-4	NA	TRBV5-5	TGTGCCAGCAGCTTGGACTCGGGAAGGTACATCGGGGAAAAACTGTTTTTT	CASSLDSGRYIGEKLFF
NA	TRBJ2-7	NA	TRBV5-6	TGTGCCAGCAGCCGTAGTGAGGGCCCCTACGAGCAGTACTTC	CASSRSEGPYEQYF
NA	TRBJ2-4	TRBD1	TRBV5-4	TGTGCCAGCAGCTTGGGCACAGGGGACATTCAGTACTTC	CASSLGTGDIQYF
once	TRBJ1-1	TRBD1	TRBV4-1	TGCGCCAGCAGCCAACCCCAACAGGGGACTGAAGCTTTCTTT	CASSQPQQGTEAFF
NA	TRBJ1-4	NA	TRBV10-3	TGTGCCATCAAGGAAACAGGGTATGAAAAACTGTTTTTT	CAIKETGYEKLFF
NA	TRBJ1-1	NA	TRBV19	TGTGCCAGTAGTATACTTCATTATGGGGAGGCAACGAACACTGAAGCTTTCTTT	CASSILHYGEATNTEAFF
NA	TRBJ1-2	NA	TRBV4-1	TGCGCCAGCAGTTCAAAGGGCGGGAACTATGGCTACACCTTC	CASSSKGGNYGYTF
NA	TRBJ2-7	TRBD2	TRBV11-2	TGTGCCAGCAGCTTAGAGGACGGGGGGACCCCTAGGGAGCAGTACTTC	CASSLEDGGTPREQYF
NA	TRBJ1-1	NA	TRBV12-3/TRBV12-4	TGTGCCAGCAGTTACCAGCGGGACACTGAAGCTTTCTTT	CASSYQRDTEAFF
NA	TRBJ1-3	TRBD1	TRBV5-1	TGCGCCAGCAGCTCGACAGGACAGGTGACTGGAAACACCATATATTTT	CASSSTGQVTGNTIYF
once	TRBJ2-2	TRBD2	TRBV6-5	TGTGCCAGCAGGCCAGGACTAGCGAACACCGGGGAGCTGTTTTTT	CASRPGLANTGELFF
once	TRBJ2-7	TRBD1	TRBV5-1	TGCGCCAGCAGCTTTTTAGGGGGCCTCTCTCCATCCTACGAGCAGTACTTC	CASSFLGGLSPSYEQYF
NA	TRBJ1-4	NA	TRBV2	TGTGCCAGCGCGCGACAGTCAACTAATGAAAAACTGTTTTTT	CASARQSTNEKLFF
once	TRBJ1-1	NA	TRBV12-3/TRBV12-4	TGTGCCAGCAGCCGGGACATGAACACTGAAGCTTTCTTT	CASSRDMNTEAFF
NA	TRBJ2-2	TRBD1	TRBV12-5	TGTGCTAGTGGTTTGGTACCACGACAGGGGTCCACAGCCGGGGAGCTGTTTTTT	CASGLVPRQGSTAGELFF
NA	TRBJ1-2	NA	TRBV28	TGTGCCAGCAGTCCGGGGTATGGCTACACCTTC	CASSPGYGYTF
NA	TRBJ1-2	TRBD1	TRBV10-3	TGTGCCATCAGTGGAACCGGGACAGGGGACTATGGCTACACCTTC	CAISGTGTGDYGYTF
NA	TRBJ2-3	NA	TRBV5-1	TGCGCCAGCAGCTTCTACTCTAGCACAGATACGCAGTATTTT	CASSFYSSTDTQYF
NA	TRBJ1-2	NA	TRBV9	TGTGCCAGCAGCGGATTCACAGGGAGACAGGTTGGCTACACCTTC	CASSGFTGRQVGYTF
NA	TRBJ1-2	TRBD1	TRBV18	TGTGCCAGCTCACCTTCAGAGGACAGGGGAGGAGGCTACACCTTC	CASSPSEDRGGGYTF